Included here is one TCR beta chain sequence, with context. This sample was taken from a study of OX40 agonist ivuxolimab in advanced cancers. Sequencing was performed with immunoSEQ multiplex PCR; in TCRdb, only in-frame clones are kept and a portion is missing. The data contain around 65,000 clones, about 91% of them singletons. V lost 3 bases and J lost 6, with 9 bases in between. From germline, CDR1 is ENHRY and CDR2 SYGVKD. This CDR3 is 12 amino acids long. The chain is built from TRBV10-3 and TRBJ2-7, with D perhaps matching TRBD2 (5 bases). This receptor was taken from an adult with an advanced solid tumor such as melanoma, head and neck, liver or kidney cancer. Material: CD4+ or CD8+ T cells sorted from blood, obtained in a trial of the OX40 agonist ivuxolimab. CDR3 loop: CAISEREREQYF. CDR3 nucleotide sequence: TGTGCCATCAGTGAAAGGGAGCGCGAGCAGTACTTC.